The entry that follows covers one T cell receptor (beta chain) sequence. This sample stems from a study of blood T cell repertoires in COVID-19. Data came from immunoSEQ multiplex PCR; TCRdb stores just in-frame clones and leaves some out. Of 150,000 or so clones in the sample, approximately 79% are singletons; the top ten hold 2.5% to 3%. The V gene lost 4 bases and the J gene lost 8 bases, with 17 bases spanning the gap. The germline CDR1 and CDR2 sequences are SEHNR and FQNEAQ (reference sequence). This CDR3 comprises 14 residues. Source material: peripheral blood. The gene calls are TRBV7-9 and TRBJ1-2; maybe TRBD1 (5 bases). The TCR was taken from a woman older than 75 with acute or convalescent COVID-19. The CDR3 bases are TGTGCCAGCAGCTGGGGGGAGGGAACAAAAGGCTACACCTTC. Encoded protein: CASSWGEGTKGYTF.